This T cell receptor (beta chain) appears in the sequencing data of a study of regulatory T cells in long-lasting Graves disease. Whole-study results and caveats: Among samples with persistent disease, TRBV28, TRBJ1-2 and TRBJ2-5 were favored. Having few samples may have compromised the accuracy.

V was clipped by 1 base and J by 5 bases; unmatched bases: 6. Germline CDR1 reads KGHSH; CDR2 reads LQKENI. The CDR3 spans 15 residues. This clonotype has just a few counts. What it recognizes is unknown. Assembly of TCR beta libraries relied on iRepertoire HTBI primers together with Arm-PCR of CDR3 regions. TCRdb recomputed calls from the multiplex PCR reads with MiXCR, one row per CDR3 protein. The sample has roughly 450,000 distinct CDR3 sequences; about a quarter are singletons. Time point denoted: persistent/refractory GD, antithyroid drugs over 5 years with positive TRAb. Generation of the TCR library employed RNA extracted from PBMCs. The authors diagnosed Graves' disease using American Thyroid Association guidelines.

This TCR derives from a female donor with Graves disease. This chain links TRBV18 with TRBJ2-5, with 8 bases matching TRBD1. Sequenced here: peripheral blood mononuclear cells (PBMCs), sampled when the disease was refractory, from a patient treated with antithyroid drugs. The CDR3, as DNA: TGTGCCAGCTCACCACGGGACAGGAGGTCGGAGACCCAGTACTTC. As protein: CASSPRDRRSETQYF.